This entry lists 29 T cell receptor beta chains sequenced from one sample in a study of T cells expressing NK-cell markers. TCRdb re-called the 5' RACE reads, yielding one record per CDR3 amino acid sequence without DNA. Here the sample table reports around 100,000 distinct CDR3 sequences. Sequences were obtained from blood T cells: a sorted CD56 or NKG2C T cell subset, CD4+ or CD8+ T cells, or bulk PBMC T cells (not recorded which). The receptors stem from a woman aged 18 to 69 in good health.

V usage is TRBV12-3 or TRBV12-4 and J usage is TRBJ1-1. The CDR3 has 13 residues. The chain's CDR3 is CASSLGEITEAFF.

The rearrangement links TRBV6-2 or TRBV6-3 to TRBJ2-2; TCRdb reports TRBD1, a call that lacks DNA to check it against. The CDR3 is made up of 15 amino acids. The V gene's germline CDR1 is MNHEY and CDR2 SVGEGT. CDR3 sequence: CASSYSGQVGGELFF.

J is TRBJ2-2 and V is TRBV7-9. In germline, CDR1 is SEHNR, CDR2 FQNEAQ (reference sequence). The CDR3 loop spans 14 amino acids. The CDR3: CASSLDSITGELFF.

The chain recombines TRBV4-3 with TRBJ1-1; TCRdb's assignment of TRBD1 cannot be checked, as there is no DNA. CDR3 length: 16 residues. Germline CDR1 and CDR2: LGHNA and YSLEER. The CDR3 sequence is CASSRGQGDSYTEAFF.

The chain recombines TRBV10-1 with TRBJ2-1; TCRdb's D call, TRBD1, is unchecked because there is no DNA. Germline V gene data show CDR1 as WNHNN and CDR2 as SYGVQD (reference sequence). The CDR3 has 11 residues. The CDR3 sequence: CASSTGLEQFF.

V and J are TRBV12-3 or TRBV12-4 and TRBJ1-1; there is no DNA to check the TCRdb D call of TRBD1. This CDR3 contains 14 residues. CDR3 in amino acids: CASSLRRENTEAFF.

The chain links TRBV12-3 or TRBV12-4 to TRBJ2-1; the TCRdb call, TRBD2, lacks DNA for checking. The CDR3 has 14 amino acids. CDR3 region: CASTPGLAIHEQFF.

The chain links TRBV6-2 or TRBV6-3 to TRBJ2-7. From germline, CDR1 is MNHEY and CDR2 SVGEGT. The CDR3 is 12 amino acids. The chain's CDR3 is CASSYSMDEQYF.

The chain combines TRBV12-3 or TRBV12-4 with TRBJ2-2; with no DNA, the TCRdb D assignment of TRBD1 cannot be verified. The CDR3 length is 15 residues. CDR3 amino acids: CASTPDAGEAGELFF.

The chain has TRBV6-1 and TRBJ1-2; TCRdb indicates TRBD1, and absent DNA this call remains unverified. There are 14 residues in the CDR3. Per germline, CDR1 MNHNS and CDR2 SASEGT. The CDR3 sequence: CASSPGGGAYGYTF.

The chain couples TRBV7-9 to TRBJ2-2; TCRdb's D gene call, TRBD1, goes unchecked for lack of DNA. This CDR3 has 16 amino acids. From germline, CDR1 is SEHNR and CDR2 FQNEAQ (reference sequence). The CDR3 spells CASSTPGGVDTGELFF.

CDR3 residues: CASSLRERLAPNTGELFF. J is TRBJ2-2 and V is TRBV27; as DNA is missing, the TRBD2 call by TCRdb cannot be tested. The CDR3 consists of 18 residues. The germline gives CDR1 MNHEY, CDR2 SMNVEV (reference sequence).

The chain has TRBV6-5 and TRBJ2-7. Germline CDR1 is MNHEY and CDR2 is SVGAGI. CDR3 size: 13 residues. CDR3: CASSYYTGYEQYF.

The chain joins TRBV29-1 to TRBJ2-1. Germline CDR1 reads SQVTM; CDR2 reads ANQGSEA. This CDR3 is 15 amino acids long. The CDR3 loop reads CSGLGATFRFNEQFF.

The chain combines TRBV7-8 with TRBJ2-2; TCRdb's D call, TRBD1, is unchecked because there is no DNA. The CDR3 is 17 residues long. The germline gives CDR1 SGHVS, CDR2 FQNEAQ. CDR3 region: CASSWVPGGSVAGELFF.

The chain is built from TRBV27 and TRBJ2-2; TCRdb reports TRBD2, a call that lacks DNA to check it against. The CDR3 sequence is 15 residues long. From germline, CDR1 is MNHEY and CDR2 SMNVEV (reference sequence). This chain's CDR3 is CASSLGEVNTGELFF.

The V and J genes are TRBV5-5 and TRBJ2-1; TCRdb lists TRBD2, though no DNA is available to test this call. The germline V gene encodes CDR1 SGHKS and CDR2 YYEKEE (reference sequence). This CDR3 has 18 residues. The chain's CDR3 is CASSLGGLAGDPYNEQFF.

The gene calls are TRBV29-1 and TRBJ2-5; TCRdb picks TRBD2, but there is no DNA to check that call. The CDR3 has 14 residues. Germline loops: CDR1 SQVTM, CDR2 ANQGSEA. The CDR3 loop is CSVDSGRTGETQYF. The variable domain in full, completed from reference TRBV29-1 and TRBJ2-5, reads SAVISQKPSRDICQRGTSLTIQCQVDSQVTMMFWYRQQPGQSLTLIATANQGSEATYESGFVIDKFPISRPNLTFSTLTVSNMSPEDSSIYLCSVDSGRTGETQYFGPGTRLLVL.

The rearrangement links TRBV5-1 to TRBJ1-4. Looked up from germline, CDR1 is SGHRS and CDR2 is YFSETQ. The CDR3 is made up of 15 amino acids. CDR3 protein: CASSLAWSTNEKLFF.

The V gene is TRBV6-1, the J gene TRBJ1-2; the TCRdb call, TRBD1, lacks DNA for checking. Germline values: CDR1 MNHNS, CDR2 SASEGT. The CDR3 is 14 residues long. The CDR3 is CASEPGTGGGGYTF.

The genes are TRBV12-3 or TRBV12-4 and TRBJ2-3; TCRdb proposes TRBD2, but this gene call is untestable without DNA. The CDR3 covers 15 residues. The CDR3 spells CASSSPLAGYDTQYF.

The gene calls are TRBV18 and TRBJ1-1; TCRdb names TRBD1, which stays unverified in the absence of DNA. Germline CDR1 and CDR2: KGHSH and LQKENI. The CDR3 has 16 amino acids. This chain's CDR3 is CASSPQAGGGMTEAFF.

The chain employs TRBV4-3 and TRBJ2-1; the TCRdb D gene call, TRBD2, has no DNA to confirm it. CDR3 length: 16 amino acids. Germline loops: CDR1 LGHNA, CDR2 YSLEER. CDR3 sequence reads: CASSQDLSGNYNEQFF.

The gene calls are TRBV29-1 and TRBJ2-1; there is no DNA to check the TCRdb D call of TRBD1. The germline gives CDR1 SQVTM, CDR2 ANQGSEA. The CDR3 consists of 15 residues. CDR3 in amino acids: CSVEADRFSIDEQFF.

J is TRBJ2-1 and V is TRBV15; there is no DNA to check the TCRdb D call of TRBD1. CDR1 is LNHNV and CDR2 is YYDKDF in the germline V gene (reference sequence). The CDR3 extends over 14 amino acids. The CDR3 region is CATSRTDSHNEQFF.

The V gene is TRBV4-1, the J gene TRBJ2-2; no DNA is available, so the TRBD2 call from TCRdb remains unchecked. Germline V gives CDR1 MGHRA, CDR2 YSYEKL. This CDR3 contains 17 residues. The CDR3: CASSQVLAGENTGELFF.

V usage is TRBV3-1 and J usage is TRBJ2-3; there is no DNA to check the TCRdb D call of TRBD1. The CDR3 runs to 14 residues. Germline assignment: CDR1 LGHDT and CDR2 YNNKEL (reference sequence). This chain's CDR3 is CASSHAPSTDTQYF.

The chain couples TRBV7-2 to TRBJ2-1; the TRBD1 assignment by TCRdb is unverifiable without DNA. Germline loops: CDR1 SGHTA, CDR2 FQGNSA. CDR3 size: 14 residues. The CDR3 reads CASSFLTGYNEQFF.

The chain joins TRBV29-1 to TRBJ1-1. This CDR3 has 13 residues. In germline, CDR1 is SQVTM, CDR2 ANQGSEA. The CDR3 sequence: CSVMTVMNTEAFF.